This T cell receptor (beta chain) was identified during a study of technical replicates of blood from a handful of donors. The protocol was immunoSEQ multiplex PCR, while the TCRdb copy is restricted to in-frame clones and leaves out a portion. The data show about 79,000 clones, roughly 92% seen once. The CDR3 totals 14 residues. After removal of 4 bases from V and 5 bases from J, the junction contained 5 bases not matched to a gene. Germline CDR1 is GTSNPN and CDR2 is SVGIG (reference sequence). The specimen was T cells isolated from PBMCs. This clonotype originated in a human donor in good health. V is TRBV30 and J is TRBJ2-5; 12 bases line up with TRBD2. CDR3 DNA sequence: TGTGCCTGGACCCTAGCGGGGGGGCTGGAGACCCAGTACTTC. The encoded protein is CAWTLAGGLETQYF.